The source of this T cell receptor beta chain is a study of monozygotic twins with inflammatory bowel disease. An amount of 3500 ng of total RNA was used for each TCR library. UMIs with a 6-nucleotide sample barcode were added by template switching. TCRdb re-called the 5' RACE reads; every CDR3 protein appears as one record, without DNA. The listing records 90,000 to 110,000 distinct CDR3 sequences. Study-level points and caveats: Patient-specific immunosuppressive treatments may have made repertoires more variable. Neither one strong signal nor one clonotype associated with IBD was supported.

As concerns this clonotype: The antigen is not known.

The clonotype was recovered from a human donor with ulcerative colitis or Crohn's disease, or a healthy co-twin of an affected twin (not recorded which). The sequencing input was blood.

CDR3 amino acids: CASSKTSRHAQETQYF. V and J are TRBV2 and TRBJ2-5; TCRdb's D call of TRBD2 is untestable without DNA. Germline V lookup: CDR1 SNHLY, CDR2 FYNNEI. The CDR3 contains 16 residues.